The TCR beta chain under discussion was sequenced for a study of blood T cell repertoires in COVID-19. TCRdb keeps only in-frame clones here, not all; method: immunoSEQ multiplex PCR. The sample gives roughly 230,000 clones, roughly 81% of which show up once; about 4% is in the top ten. The germline V gene encodes CDR1 GTSNPN and CDR2 SVGIG (reference sequence). This CDR3 comprises 15 residues. V shed 4 bases and J 2 bases; nucleotides not matched to a gene: 5. This chain joins TRBV30 and TRBJ1-5, with 10 bases aligning to TRBD1. Sequences were obtained from peripheral blood. The source is a man in his fifties or sixties with acute or convalescent COVID-19. CDR3 sequence (DNA): TGTGCCTGGACGTCCGGGACAGGGGGCAATCAGCCCCAGCATTTT. Residues: CAWTSGTGGNQPQHF.